The entry below gives a single T cell receptor (beta chain) sequence along with its context. The sample comes from a study of cytotoxic CD8 clonotypes in ibrutinib-treated CLL. Study in general: Of a cohort that held about a dozen relapsed/refractory and around 15 treatment-naive patients, 17 to 18 were IGHV unmutated.

Germline V gene lookup returns CDR1 SGHTA and CDR2 FQGNSA. J was trimmed by 2 bases and V by 4 bases; bases with no gene match: 10. The CDR3 consists of 16 residues. Investigators sought sequencing depths of between 1 in 200,000 and 1 in 1 million T cells. The repertoire was sequenced with immunoSEQ multiplex PCR; TCRdb's copy has only in-frame clones and lacks some. The sample records more than 200,000 clones, 60% to 75% being singletons. The chain has TRBV7-2 and TRBJ1-2, with 7 bases fitting TRBD1. The sample was PBMCs, taken after 24 months of ibrutinib treatment. The clonotype originates from a human donor with chronic lymphocytic leukemia. In nucleotides, the CDR3 is TGTGCCAGCAGCTACTCGCGGACAGGAACGAACTATGGCTACACCTTC. Residues: CASSYSRTGTNYGYTF.